Below, 20 T cell receptor beta chains from the same sample are listed, as sequenced in a study of cytomegalovirus exposure and HLA in healthy donors. The PCR made use of 60 Vbeta and 13 Jbeta primers. TCRdb's table, derived via immunoSEQ multiplex PCR, lists solely in-frame clones and lacks some. The table lists some 150,000 clones, roughly 80% of them singletons. The source material was PBMCs. The receptors derive from a woman younger than 45 in good health and CMV-seropositive.

The chain combines TRBV7-8 with TRBJ1-4, with 7 bases fitting TRBD1. V trimming: 3 bases; J trimming: 6 bases; junction bases outside the gene matches: 4. CDR3 size: 14 residues. Germline CDR1 and CDR2: SGHVS and FQNEAQ. The CDR3: CASSFGTGDEKLFF. Written as DNA, the CDR3 is TGTGCCAGCAGCTTCGGTACAGGGGATGAAAAACTGTTTTTT.

Notes on this clone: Its ends do not fully match the called genes, so a read error is possible. V is TRBV6-6 and J is TRBJ1-4; D gene ambiguous. This CDR3 has 12 residues. Germline values: CDR1 MNHNY, CDR2 SVGAGI (reference sequence). In nucleotides, the CDR3 is TGTGCCAGCAGTTACTCGAACGTTTCGGGGTGTTTT. Encoded protein: CASSYSNVSGCF.

This clone was counted between two and nine times. The genes are TRBV28 and TRBJ2-7; D is possibly TRBD2 (6 bases). The CDR3 length is 14 residues. In germline, CDR1 is MDHEN, CDR2 SYDVKM. V was trimmed by 6 bases and J by 5 bases, leaving 17 bases between them. CDR3: CASSPRGGQDEQYF. Written as DNA, the CDR3 is TGTGCCAGCAGCCCCCGAGGAGGGCAGGACGAGCAGTACTTC.

This clone was detected only a few times. V usage is TRBV9 and J usage is TRBJ2-1; no clear D. The CDR3 totals 14 residues. Germline V CDR1 and CDR2: SGDLS, YYNGEE. V lost 0 bases and J 2 bases, leaving 6 bases between the germline ends. CDR3 coding DNA: TGTGCCAGCAGCGTAGCGGTTACCTACAATGAGCAGTTCTTC. As protein: CASSVAVTYNEQFF.

The table lists this clone with a few counts. V and J are TRBV4-3 and TRBJ1-4, with a tentative D call TRBD1 (5 bases). This CDR3 is built from 19 residues. V dropped 3 bases and J dropped 6 bases, with 26 bases sitting between them. CDR1 and CDR2 (germline): LGHNA, YSLEER. CDR3 bases: TGCGCCAGCAGCCAGCACCCCCCCAGGGACTCAGGGTTTTATGAAAAACTGTTTTTT. Protein: CASSQHPPRDSGFYEKLFF.

The V gene is TRBV7-9, the J gene TRBJ1-5, with D unresolved. The V end was cut by 6 bases, the J end by 5 bases, with 14 bases between. The CDR3 loop spans 14 amino acids. Germline loops: CDR1 SEHNR, CDR2 FQNEAQ (reference sequence). The CDR3 loop reads CASSQSSGYQPQHF. DNA of the CDR3: TGTGCCAGCAGTCAAAGCTCAGGTTATCAGCCCCAGCATTTT. The variable domain in full, completed from reference TRBV7-9 and TRBJ1-5, reads DTGVSQNPRHKITKRGQNVTFRCDPISEHNRLYWYRQTLGQGPEFLTYFQNEAQLEKSRLLSDRFSAERPKGSFSTLEIQRTEQGDSAMYLCASSQSSGYQPQHFGDGTRLSIL.

The chain has TRBV19 and TRBJ1-5; 7 bases are a match to TRBD1. The germline V gene has CDR1 LNHDA and CDR2 SQIVND (reference sequence). The CDR3 is 15 residues long. Trimming at V came to 7 bases and at J to 1 base, leaving 7 bases not matched to a gene. CDR3 nucleotides: TGTGCCAGTAATTACCGGGACAGAAGCAATCAGCCCCAGCATTTT. Translated: CASNYRDRSNQPQHF. Combining the CDR3 with reference TRBV19 and TRBJ1-5 gives the whole variable domain DGGITQSPKYLFRKEGQNVTLSCEQNLNHDAMYWYRQDPGQGLRLIYYSQIVNDFQKGDIAEGYSVSREKKESFPLTVTSAQKNPTAFYLCASNYRDRSNQPQHFGDGTRLSIL.

The J gene is TRBJ2-7, the V gene TRBV11-2, with D unresolved. The V end lost 0 bases, the J end lost 5 bases, and 5 bases lay between the germline ends. The CDR3 sequence is 12 residues long. Germline CDR1 is SGHAT and CDR2 is FQNNGV. The chain's CDR3 is CASSLDRNEQYF. The CDR3 region has the DNA TGTGCCAGCAGCTTAGACAGGAACGAGCAGTACTTC. The full variable domain, rest sourced from reference TRBV11-2 and TRBJ2-7, is EAGVAQSPRYKIIEKRQSVAFWCNPISGHATLYWYQQILGQGPKLLIQFQNNGVVDDSQLPKDRFSAERLKGVDSTLKIQPAKLEDSAVYLCASSLDRNEQYFGPGTRLTVT.

In this sample, this clone turned up a few times. The chain links TRBV2 to TRBJ2-7; the match to TRBD1 covers 7 bases. CDR1 SNHLY and CDR2 FYNNEI come from the germline V gene. Germline trimming cut 7 bases from V and 0 bases from J; bases unmatched to any gene: 15. CDR3 length: 17 amino acids. The CDR3 sequence: CASTFGVTGVTSYEQYF. The CDR3 DNA follows: TGTGCCAGCACCTTTGGGGTTACAGGGGTCACCTCCTACGAGCAGTACTTC.

The chain has TRBV7-8 and TRBJ2-5, with TRBD2 matching 12 bases. This CDR3 contains 15 residues. Unmatched junction bases numbered 0, after V lost 4 bases and J lost 0 bases. The germline V gene has CDR1 SGHVS and CDR2 FQNEAQ. The CDR3 region has the DNA TGTGCCAGCAGCTGGACTAGCGGGGACCAAGAGACCCAGTACTTC. Translated, it gives CASSWTSGDQETQYF.

The chain uses TRBV7-9 and TRBJ2-1, with 13 bases matching TRBD2. V dropped 6 bases and J dropped 9; count of bases not matched to a gene: 8. This CDR3 spans 15 amino acids. Germline loops: CDR1 SEHNR, CDR2 FQNEAQ (reference sequence). The CDR3 coding sequence is TGTGCCAGCAGACTAGCGGGGGGGGGTTCGGGTGAGCAGTTCTTC. Translated: CASRLAGGGSGEQFF.

This chain links TRBV5-4 with TRBJ1-1, with TRBD1 matching 9 bases. Germline values: CDR1 SGHNT, CDR2 YYREEE (reference sequence). Trimming at V came to 1 base and at J to 5 bases, leaving 3 bases not matched to a gene. This CDR3 region has 14 residues. The CDR3 reads CASSLNRGHTEAFF. The CDR3 DNA is TGTGCCAGCAGCTTGAACAGGGGGCATACTGAAGCTTTCTTT.

This sequence joins TRBV7-2 and TRBJ2-7; tentatively, D is TRBD1 (6 bases). This CDR3 region has 15 residues. The V and J ends lost 0 bases and 0 bases respectively, with 9 bases between them. Germline lookup yields CDR1 SGHTA and CDR2 FQGNSA. The CDR3 DNA is TGTGCCAGCAGCTTAGCGTGGACAGCCTCCTACGAGCAGTACTTC. Translating it yields CASSLAWTASYEQYF.

The chain joins TRBV5-1 to TRBJ1-2; perhaps TRBD1 as D (5 bases). V was cut by 4 bases and J by 8 bases, with 12 bases left in between. This CDR3 spans 12 amino acids. Germline V gives CDR1 SGHRS, CDR2 YFSETQ. In DNA, the CDR3 is TGCGCCAGCAGCCAGGGTGGGAAGGGCTACACCTTC. Residues: CASSQGGKGYTF.

CDR3 residues: CASSSRGLSSYNSPLHF. Written as DNA, the CDR3 is TGTGCCAGTAGTAGCAGGGGCCTGAGCTCCTATAATTCACCCCTCCACTTT. This rearrangement joins TRBV19 to TRBJ1-6; the D gene is possibly TRBD1 (6 bases). Trimming took off 4 bases at V and 0 bases at J, with 13 bases between the two ends. The CDR3 totals 17 residues. CDR1 is LNHDA and CDR2 is SQIVND in the germline V gene (reference sequence).

The chain uses TRBV5-1 and TRBJ1-3; D is unresolved. The V gene's germline CDR1 is SGHRS and CDR2 YFSETQ. V was cut by 0 bases and J by 2 bases, with 9 bases left in between. This CDR3 contains 15 residues. The chain's CDR3 is CASSLGDTAGNTIYF. The CDR3 DNA follows: TGCGCCAGCAGCTTGGGCGACACCGCTGGAAACACCATATATTTT.

CDR3 bases: TGCGCCAGCAGCCAAGATCGAAACAGGCAAGAGACCCAGTACTTC. Translation: CASSQDRNRQETQYF. The rearrangement uses TRBV4-3 and TRBJ2-5; perhaps TRBD1 as D (5 bases). This CDR3 has 15 residues. CDR1 LGHNA and CDR2 YSLEER come from the germline V gene. Trimming left V 0 bases short and J 2 bases short, with 10 bases between.

This clone came up a few times. CDR3 residues: CASTSTSGGAGTQYF. Here the CDR3 DNA reads TGTGCCAGCACCTCGACTAGCGGGGGGGCCGGGACCCAGTACTTC. The chain couples TRBV2 to TRBJ2-5; 14 positions agree with TRBD2. This CDR3 region has 15 residues. V shed 7 bases and J 7 bases; nucleotides not matched to a gene: 8. Germline CDR1 SNHLY, CDR2 FYNNEI.

The chain employs TRBV6-1 and TRBJ2-7; TRBD2 agrees at 14 bases. The germline V gene encodes CDR1 MNHNS and CDR2 SASEGT. Trimming cost V 2 bases and J 3 bases; bases outside gene matches: 3. CDR3 size: 16 residues. CDR3 region: CASSEWGLAGDYEQYF. The CDR3 region has the DNA TGTGCCAGCAGTGAATGGGGACTAGCGGGGGACTACGAGCAGTACTTC.

The V call is TRBV9, the J call TRBJ2-7; 7 positions match TRBD2. The J segment lost 3 bases and the V segment lost 3 bases, leaving 6 bases of the junction unmatched. Germline assignment: CDR1 SGDLS and CDR2 YYNGEE. This CDR3 has 14 residues. The CDR3 spells CASSGGWGGYEQYF. The CDR3 nucleotides are TGTGCCAGCAGCGGGGGTTGGGGGGGCTACGAGCAGTACTTC. Full variable domain (missing parts from reference TRBV9 and TRBJ2-7): DSGVTQTPKHLITATGQRVTLRCSPRSGDLSVYWYQQSLDQGLQFLIQYYNGEERAKGNILERFSAQQFPDLHSELNLSSLELGDSALYFCASSGGWGGYEQYFGPGTRLTVT.